Below, 19 T cell receptor beta chains from the same sample are listed, as sequenced in a study of cytomegalovirus exposure and HLA in healthy donors. Primers included in the PCR were 60 Vbeta and 13 Jbeta primers. This table comes from immunoSEQ multiplex PCR, and its TCRdb copy is limited to in-frame clones, with some not included. The table shows about 150,000 clones, with 79% occurring only once. The sequencing sample was made of PBMCs. All receptors come from a middle-aged man in good health and CMV-seropositive.

The chain recombines TRBV18 with TRBJ2-1; 7 bases line up with TRBD1. From germline, CDR1 is KGHSH and CDR2 LQKENI. J was trimmed by 8 bases and V by 3 bases; bases with no gene match: 13. The CDR3 is 16 residues long. The CDR3 region is CASSPWVEGARYEQFF. Here the CDR3 DNA reads TGTGCCAGCTCACCCTGGGTAGAGGGGGCAAGGTATGAGCAGTTCTTC.

This chain uses TRBV5-4 with TRBJ2-1, with TRBD1 matching over 7 bases. CDR1 is SGHNT and CDR2 is YYREEE in the germline V gene (reference sequence). After removal of 0 bases from V and 9 bases from J, the junction contained 9 bases not matched to a gene. The CDR3 length is 15 residues. Written as DNA, the CDR3 is TGTGCCAGCAGCTTGGTGGTGGGACAGAAGACTGAGCAGTTCTTC. Protein sequence: CASSLVVGQKTEQFF.

This rearrangement joins TRBV2 to TRBJ2-3, with unresolved D. The CDR3 totals 15 residues. Germline-derived CDR1 and CDR2 are SNHLY and FYNNEI. V was pared by 5 bases and J by 2 bases, with 14 bases between. The CDR3: CASSQRVATTDTQYF. The DNA for the CDR3 is TGTGCCAGCAGTCAACGGGTGGCAACCACAGATACGCAGTATTTT.

The rearrangement links TRBV19 to TRBJ1-2; D ambiguous. V was shortened by 7 bases and J by 4 bases, with 22 bases between the two germline ends. CDR3 length: 16 residues. Germline assignment: CDR1 LNHDA and CDR2 SQIVND (reference sequence). The CDR3 loop reads CASTPWWAQEIYGYTF. DNA for the CDR3: TGTGCCAGTACTCCTTGGTGGGCCCAAGAGATCTATGGCTACACCTTC.

The chain combines TRBV10-2 with TRBJ2-7, with 9 bases fitting TRBD1. CDR3 length equals 15 residues. CDR1 is WSHSY, CDR2 SAAADI, per germline. Trimming cost V 4 bases and J 0 bases; bases outside gene matches: 4. CDR3 DNA sequence: TGCGCCAGCAGTGGCTGGGACAGGGACTCCTACGAGCAGTACTTC. Translated, it gives CASSGWDRDSYEQYF.

V and J are TRBV4-2 and TRBJ2-3; the match to TRBD2 covers 9 bases. The CDR3 runs 17 residues. The V gene end was trimmed by 0 bases and the J gene end by 10 bases; junction bases not matched to a gene: 14. Germline CDR1 reads LGHNA; CDR2 reads YNFKEQ. The chain's CDR3 is CASSQEFGTSWVRAQYF. The CDR3 coding sequence is TGTGCCAGCAGCCAAGAATTCGGGACTAGCTGGGTTAGGGCGCAGTATTTT.

This rearrangement joins TRBV7-8 to TRBJ2-3; a weak D match, TRBD1 (7 bases). The ends were cut back, 5 bases at V and 0 bases at J, with 21 bases in the middle. The CDR3 is 18 amino acids. Looked up from germline, CDR1 is SGHVS and CDR2 is FQNEAQ. The CDR3 nucleotides are TGTGCCAGCAGCCCAAGCCCCAGGGGGGTCCTAAGCACAGATACGCAGTATTTT. As protein: CASSPSPRGVLSTDTQYF.

This clone has only one observation. The gene calls are TRBV19 and TRBJ1-5; D is unclear. Deletions cut 10 bases from V and 2 bases from J, with 18 bases between. The CDR3 extends over 15 amino acids. The germline CDR1 and CDR2 sequences are LNHDA and SQIVND (reference sequence). CDR3 bases: TGTGCCACCAAACGTAAGGGAGTTGGCAATCAGCCCCAGCATTTT. Encoded protein: CATKRKGVGNQPQHF.

This clone was detected only once. The rearrangement links TRBV7-8 to TRBJ2-7; TRBD1 aligns across 8 bases. The CDR3 covers 16 residues. The germline V gene encodes CDR1 SGHVS and CDR2 FQNEAQ. With V trimmed by 5 bases and J by 5 bases, 14 bases remained unmatched. The DNA of the CDR3 is TGTGCCAGCAGCCCCCTTTCCCGGCCAGGGGGCCACGAGCAGTACTTC. The encoded protein is CASSPLSRPGGHEQYF.

The gene calls are TRBV28 and TRBJ2-7; 8 bases match TRBD1. The CDR3 is 12 residues long. The V and J ends lost 9 bases and 0 bases, in that order; junction bases with no gene match: 1. The germline gives CDR1 MDHEN, CDR2 SYDVKM. This chain's CDR3 is CASGTGSYEQYF. Here the CDR3 DNA reads TGTGCCAGTGGGACAGGCTCCTACGAGCAGTACTTC.

The V and J genes are TRBV4-1 and TRBJ1-1, with 7 nucleotides matching TRBD1. The CDR3 totals 14 residues. J was trimmed by 3 bases and V by 4 bases; bases with no gene match: 5. From germline, CDR1 is MGHRA and CDR2 YSYEKL. The CDR3 coding sequence is TGCGCCAGCAGCCTTACAGGGGTAGACACTGAAGCTTTCTTT. Its protein product is CASSLTGVDTEAFF.

This clone was observed a handful of times. A read error may account for a junction end that differs from germline. This CDR3 is CASTLGTSNYEQYF. CDR3 bases: TGTGCCAGCACCTTAGGGACTTCTAACTACGAGCAGTACTTC. The J gene is TRBJ2-7, the V gene TRBV7-8; D possibly corresponds to TRBD2 (6 bases). CDR1 SGHVS and CDR2 FQNEAQ come from the germline V gene. The CDR3 totals 14 residues.

This clone was counted only a few times. The chain has TRBV10-3 and TRBJ1-6; the match to TRBD1 covers 9 bases. Per the germline V gene, CDR1 is ENHRY and CDR2 is SYGVKD. The CDR3 has 15 residues. Trimming cost V 6 bases and J 8 bases; bases outside gene matches: 8. CDR3 sequence (DNA): TGTGCCATCAGCGGGGGACAGGGTAATGATTCACCCCTCCACTTT. It specifies CAISGGQGNDSPLHF.

The J gene is TRBJ2-7, the V gene TRBV5-5; no definite D call. Germline CDR1 is SGHKS and CDR2 is YYEKEE (reference sequence). The CDR3 is made up of 14 amino acids. V lost 2 bases and J lost 0, with 9 bases in between. CDR3 residues: CASSLDQNSYEQYF. The CDR3 DNA follows: TGTGCCAGCAGCTTAGATCAGAACTCCTACGAGCAGTACTTC.

On this clone: At the DNA level, this CDR3 is encoded by other sequences in the same sample as well. The chain carries TRBV30 and TRBJ2-7; the match to TRBD2 covers 13 bases. Trimming cost V 1 base and J 5 bases; bases outside gene matches: 5. The germline CDR1 and CDR2 sequences are GTSNPN and SVGIG (reference sequence). This CDR3 is built from 15 residues. As DNA, the CDR3 is TGTGCCTGGAGTGAAGGACTAGCGGGAGTTCACGAGCAGTACTTC. Protein sequence: CAWSEGLAGVHEQYF. Full variable domain (outside the CDR3, taken from reference TRBV30 and TRBJ2-7): SQTIHQWPATLVQPVGSPLSLECTVEGTSNPNLYWYRQAAGRGLQLLFYSVGIGQISSEVPQNLSASRPQDRQFILSSKKLLLSDSGFYLCAWSEGLAGVHEQYFGPGTRLTVT.

Remarks on this clone: Mismatch with germline at one junction end may stem from a read error. The rearrangement uses TRBV4-2 and TRBJ2-2; maybe TRBD2 (5 bases). Germline V lookup: CDR1 LGHNA, CDR2 YNFKEQ. CDR3 length: 15 amino acids. CDR3 region: CASSQETSHTGEPFF. The CDR3 DNA sequence: TGTGCCAGCAGCCAAGAGACGTCACACACCGGGGAGCCGTTTTTT.

This clone was seen only a few times. The genes are TRBV28 and TRBJ2-3, with D maybe TRBD2 (5 bases). CDR1 is MDHEN and CDR2 is SYDVKM in the germline V gene. The V gene lost 7 bases and the J gene lost 0 bases, with 14 bases spanning the gap. The CDR3 length is 15 residues. Here the CDR3 DNA reads TGTGCCAGCACCTTCGGGGTACAGAGCACAGATACGCAGTATTTT. It translates to CASTFGVQSTDTQYF.

This sequence joins TRBV9 and TRBJ2-3; 8 nucleotides line up with TRBD2. The CDR3 has 19 amino acids. V trimming: 0 bases; J trimming: 3 bases; junction bases outside the gene matches: 15. Germline-derived CDR1 and CDR2 are SGDLS and YYNGEE. DNA of the CDR3: TGTGCCAGCAGCGTAGAGGGCCTGGCTAGCGGGTTCCCTACAGATACGCAGTATTTT. Amino acid sequence: CASSVEGLASGFPTDTQYF.

The rearrangement uses TRBV30 and TRBJ2-1, with 15 bases aligning to TRBD2. Trimming took 2 bases from V and 2 from J; bases not matched to a gene: 16. Germline V lookup: CDR1 GTSNPN, CDR2 SVGIG (reference sequence). This CDR3 is built from 21 residues. CDR3 sequence reads: CAWSPSPSRGLAGGPYNEQFF. In DNA form, the CDR3 reads TGTGCCTGGAGTCCCTCCCCCTCGAGAGGACTAGCGGGAGGGCCCTACAATGAGCAGTTCTTC.